This TCR beta chain was found in a study of shared clonotypes between healthy human individuals. The CDR3 loop spans 13 amino acids. The germline CDR1 and CDR2 sequences are SGHAT and FQNNGV. V lost 4 bases and J lost 11, with 18 bases in between. General study results and limits: Shared clonotypes: about 4.6% naive CD4, around 3.5% naive CD8, over 2% memory CD4, approximately 0.37% memory CD8. Among donors, sharing of clonotypes was expected to be affected by sequencing depth.

On this clone itself: What it binds is unknown.

The method was immunoSEQ multiplex PCR; TCRdb's version includes in-frame clones alone and lacks a portion of them. The repertoire holds roughly 2.6 million clones, with roughly 92% as singletons. The receptor comes from a young man in good health. V usage is TRBV11-2 and J usage is TRBJ2-7, with D maybe TRBD1 (6 bases). Sample: naive CD4+ T cells sorted from blood. Subset of the sample: CD45RA+ positively selected. CDR3 sequence: CASSSGIGGVEYF. The DNA for the CDR3 is TGTGCCAGCAGCTCAGGAATAGGGGGTGTTGAGTACTTC.